These 5 T cell receptor beta chains originate from one sample sequenced in a study of blood T cell repertoires in COVID-19. Produced via immunoSEQ multiplex PCR; TCRdb's table is partial and in-frame only. The data contain about 180,000 clones, roughly 85% of them singletons. The sample comprised PBMCs or T cells enriched from blood (not recorded which). The receptor set was obtained from a man aged 60 to 75 who had recovered from COVID-19.

The chain couples TRBV2 to TRBJ1-4, with 7 bases aligning to TRBD1. CDR3 length: 15 residues. CDR1 and CDR2 from the germline V gene are SNHLY and FYNNEI. Trimming removed 6 bases from V and 6 bases from J; junction bases left unmatched: 10. As DNA, the CDR3 is TGTGCCAGCAGACTACCGGGACAGTTATATGAAAAACTGTTTTTT. It is translated as CASRLPGQLYEKLFF.

The chain has TRBV4-1 and TRBJ2-7; 8 nucleotides align to TRBD2. The CDR3 extends over 13 amino acids. From germline, CDR1 is MGHRA and CDR2 YSYEKL. V gave up 5 bases and J gave up 6 bases; unmatched junction bases: 6. The CDR3 loop is CASSAGRASEQYF. For the CDR3, the DNA is TGCGCCAGCAGCGCCGGGAGGGCCAGCGAGCAGTACTTC.

V and J are TRBV28 and TRBJ1-2, with 9 bases lining up with TRBD1. The germline gives CDR1 MDHEN, CDR2 SYDVKM. The CDR3 has 15 amino acids. After removal of 6 bases from V and 4 bases from J, the junction contained 9 bases not matched to a gene. CDR3 nucleotide sequence: TGTGCCAGCAGGGAAACAGGGGGCGCAATCTATGGCTACACCTTC. It translates to CASRETGGAIYGYTF.

The V gene is TRBV21-1, the J gene TRBJ2-7; no DNA check was done on the table's D call, TRBD2. TRBV21-1 is given as a pseudogene. This CDR3 contains 11 residues. For the CDR3, the DNA is TGTGCCGCCCGGGGGAACTACGAGCAGTACTTC. Translation: CAARGNYEQYF.

The rearrangement links TRBV27 to TRBJ2-5; 7 bases map to TRBD1. The CDR3 consists of 14 residues. The germline V gene has CDR1 MNHEY and CDR2 SMNVEV (reference sequence). J lost 4 bases, V lost 5 bases, and 7 bases had no gene match. The CDR3 spells CASSRGQDGETQYF. CDR3 DNA sequence: TGTGCCAGCAGTCGCGGACAGGACGGAGAGACCCAGTACTTC.